The TCR beta chain under discussion was sequenced for a study of T cells after posttransplantation cyclophosphamide. Sequencing used immunoSEQ multiplex PCR; TCRdb keeps in-frame clones, though not all of them. The sample contains around 24,000 clones, none of them singletons. This clone was observed at least ten times. V was clipped by 5 bases and J by 5 bases, with 15 bases between them. This CDR3 spans 15 amino acids. Germline CDR1 reads KGHSH; CDR2 reads LQKENI. A marrow graft followed busulfan-fludarabine conditioning, with cyclophosphamide on days +3 and +4. Source: PBMCs, taken after allogeneic stem cell transplant with posttransplant cyclophosphamide. The gene calls are TRBV18 and TRBJ2-2, with D tentatively TRBD1 (6 bases). This TCR derives from a young adult male patient who received an allogeneic stem cell transplant from a related donor, was CMV-positive, and had no GVHD. Some of the T cells may derive from the graft donor. CDR3 bases: TGTGCCAGCTCAGTCGGACAGCGACCTACCGGGGAGCTGTTTTTT. This translates into CASSVGQRPTGELFF.